The 19 T cell receptor beta chains given below trace back to one sample, sequenced in a study of early T cells in non-severe SARS-CoV-2 infection. Using its own MiXCR run on the 5' RACE reads, TCRdb lists one record per CDR3 protein. This table holds 70,000 to 75,000 distinct CDR3 sequences, approximately 12% found once. The sample was whole blood. The source of these receptors is an adult who was a healthcare worker with PCR-confirmed SARS-CoV-2 infection or an uninfected control (not recorded which).

This clonotype was seen a handful of times. This chain joins TRBV7-2 and TRBJ2-3; TRBD2 might be the D (5 bases). The CDR3 has 12 amino acids. Trimming pared 5 bases from V and 6 bases from J, leaving 9 bases between. Per the germline V gene, CDR1 is SGHTA and CDR2 is FQGNSA. The CDR3 loop reads CASSGLSDTQYF. In nucleotides, the CDR3 is TGTGCCAGCAGCGGACTTTCCGATACGCAGTATTTT. The entire variable domain, with the rest obtained from reference TRBV7-2 and TRBJ2-3, is as follows: GAGVSQSPSNKVTEKGKDVELRCDPISGHTALYWYRQSLGQGLEFLIYFQGNSAPDKSGLPSDRFSAERTGGSVSTLTIQRTQQEDSAVYLCASSGLSDTQYFGPGTRLTVL.

The chain employs TRBV2 and TRBJ2-1; D is unclear. With 1 base removed from V and 4 bases from J, the gap between germline ends came to 8 bases. This CDR3 region has 14 residues. Germline V CDR1 and CDR2: SNHLY, FYNNEI. CDR3 region: CASSEGAEYNEQFF. CDR3 in DNA: TGTGCCAGCAGTGAAGGTGCAGAATACAATGAGCAGTTCTTC. The full variable domain, its missing parts supplied by reference TRBV2 and TRBJ2-1, is EPEVTQTPSHQVTQMGQEVILRCVPISNHLYFYWYRQILGQKVEFLVSFYNNEISEKSEIFDDQFSVERPDGSNFTLKIRSTKLEDSAMYFCASSEGAEYNEQFFGPGTRLTVL.

This clonotype was seen many times. The chain recombines TRBV12-3 or TRBV12-4 with TRBJ2-1; D may be TRBD2 (5 bases). This CDR3 is built from 12 residues. Trimming took off 5 bases at V and 8 bases at J, with 10 bases between the two ends. CDR3 residues: CASSNGGDEQFF. The CDR3 region has the DNA TGTGCCAGCAGTAATGGAGGCGATGAGCAGTTCTTC.

The genes are TRBV9 and TRBJ2-1; D not certain. The CDR3 sequence is 14 residues long. The V and J ends lost 0 bases and 0 bases respectively, with 4 bases between them. The germline CDR1 and CDR2 sequences are SGDLS and YYNGEE. CDR3 coding DNA: TGTGCCAGCAGCGTAGTAGCCTCCTACAATGAGCAGTTCTTC. It codes for CASSVVASYNEQFF.

This clonotype was counted at least ten times. The V and J genes are TRBV5-1 and TRBJ2-2; 8 bases map to TRBD2. The CDR3 spans 16 residues. In germline, CDR1 is SGHRS, CDR2 YFSETQ. V dropped 2 bases and J dropped 3; count of bases not matched to a gene: 6. The CDR3 reads CASSLQPGGDTGELFF. The CDR3 DNA reads as TGCGCCAGCAGCTTACAGCCGGGAGGGGACACCGGGGAGCTGTTTTTT.

To note about this clonotype: Sequence at one end of the junction differs from germline and may be a read error. The chain links TRBV20-1 to TRBJ2-2, with D possibly matching TRBD2 (6 bases). The CDR3 consists of 14 residues. Germline lookup yields CDR1 DFQATT and CDR2 SNEGSKA (reference sequence). This CDR3 is CSALYLEGTGDLFF. In DNA, the CDR3 is TGCAGTGCTCTCTACCTGGAGGGGACCGGGGATCTGTTTTTT.

This clonotype was seen at least ten times. This rearrangement joins TRBV5-4 to TRBJ1-3; TRBD1 matches at 8 bases. After removal of 4 bases from V and 0 bases from J, the junction contained 3 bases not matched to a gene. CDR1 SGHNT and CDR2 YYREEE come from the germline V gene (reference sequence). The CDR3 contains 15 residues. For the CDR3, the DNA is TGTGCCAGCAGCAGGGACAGGCACTCTGGAAACACCATATATTTT. Encoded protein: CASSRDRHSGNTIYF.

In this sample, this clonotype turned up many times. This chain connects TRBV2 to TRBJ2-5; D gene ambiguous. Trimming left V 5 bases short and J 5 bases short, with 21 bases between. Per germline, CDR1 SNHLY and CDR2 FYNNEI. The CDR3 is made up of 16 amino acids. Here the CDR3 DNA reads TGTGCCAGCAGTTCCCAAACTATTGCCTCCAGCGAGACCCAGTACTTC. As protein: CASSSQTIASSETQYF.

A few counts support this clonotype. The J gene is TRBJ1-1, the V gene TRBV7-2; TRBD1 is a possible D gene (5 bases). The CDR3 loop spans 14 amino acids. The V and J ends lost 3 bases and 4 bases respectively, with 12 bases between them. The germline gives CDR1 SGHTA, CDR2 FQGNSA. This CDR3 is CASSFDTGGTEAFF. DNA for the CDR3: TGTGCCAGCAGCTTTGACACGGGGGGCACTGAAGCTTTCTTT.

This clonotype came up a few times. V and J are TRBV10-3 and TRBJ2-3; 7 nucleotides align to TRBD2. Germline CDR1 is ENHRY and CDR2 is SYGVKD. The trim removed 2 bases at V and 5 bases at J, leaving 10 bases unmatched. The CDR3 is made up of 16 amino acids. CDR3 sequence: CAISEGEAGRGDTQYF. For the CDR3, the DNA is TGTGCCATCAGTGAGGGGGAAGCGGGAAGAGGAGATACGCAGTATTTT.

The chain joins TRBV7-9 to TRBJ2-5, with 13 bases fitting TRBD2. The CDR3 is 17 amino acids. Germline-derived CDR1 and CDR2 are SEHNR and FQNEAQ (reference sequence). V lost 5 bases to trimming and J lost 4 bases; unmatched junction nucleotides: 10. The CDR3 here is CASSPGLAGSLLETQYF. Here the CDR3 DNA reads TGTGCCAGCAGCCCGGGACTAGCGGGGTCTCTATTAGAGACCCAGTACTTC.

This clonotype has at least ten counts. The V gene is TRBV7-2, the J gene TRBJ2-1; D possibly corresponds to TRBD2 (6 bases). The CDR3 sequence is 14 residues long. CDR1 and CDR2 from the germline V gene are SGHTA and FQGNSA. Trimming shortened V by 3 bases and J by 6 bases, and 12 bases separated the two germline ends. CDR3 in DNA: TGTGCCAGCAGCTTGGGACTCCACGGCAATGAGCAGTTCTTC. Translation: CASSLGLHGNEQFF.

This clonotype was detected only a few times. CDR3 in amino acids: CASSELRNQPQHF. The CDR3 DNA reads TGTGCCAGCAGTGAACTAAGAAATCAGCCCCAGCATTTT. This chain connects TRBV2 to TRBJ1-5; no clear D. Germline V gives CDR1 SNHLY, CDR2 FYNNEI. The V and J ends lost 2 bases and 4 bases respectively, with 6 bases between them. The CDR3 spans 13 residues. The full variable domain, its missing parts supplied by reference TRBV2 and TRBJ1-5, is EPEVTQTPSHQVTQMGQEVILRCVPISNHLYFYWYRQILGQKVEFLVSFYNNEISEKSEIFDDQFSVERPDGSNFTLKIRSTKLEDSAMYFCASSELRNQPQHFGDGTRLSIL.

The J gene is TRBJ1-1, the V gene TRBV30, with TRBD1 matching over 8 bases. The length of the CDR3 is 15 residues. With V trimmed by 8 bases and J by 2 bases, 13 bases remained unmatched. CDR1 and CDR2 from the germline V gene are GTSNPN and SVGIG (reference sequence). The CDR3 bases are TGTGCCCAGGGGAAAGGACAGGGCTTAAACACTGAAGCTTTCTTT. As protein: CAQGKGQGLNTEAFF.

The chain carries TRBV7-9 and TRBJ2-3; TRBD2 matches 9 bases. After removal of 4 bases from V and 11 bases from J, the junction contained 4 bases not matched to a gene. The germline V gene encodes CDR1 SEHNR and CDR2 FQNEAQ (reference sequence). The CDR3 loop spans 12 amino acids. CDR3 bases: TGTGCCAGCAGCTACCAGACTAGCGGGCAGTATTTT. Translated, it gives CASSYQTSGQYF.

This clonotype was recorded a few times. This chain connects TRBV19 to TRBJ2-6; D is ambiguous. Germline values: CDR1 LNHDA, CDR2 SQIVND (reference sequence). Trimming cost V 7 bases and J 3 bases, with 10 bases left between them. The CDR3 loop spans 14 amino acids. CDR3: CASTPLGGANVLTF. CDR3 bases: TGTGCCAGTACCCCCCTCGGTGGGGCCAACGTCCTGACTTTC.

This chain joins TRBV7-7 and TRBJ2-5; 10 bases match TRBD1. Germline V gene sequence: CDR1 SSHAT, CDR2 FNYEAQ (reference sequence). With V trimmed by 5 bases and J by 5 bases, 5 bases remained unmatched. This CDR3 is 14 amino acids long. The CDR3 nucleotides are TGTGCCAGCAGCCAGGGACAGGGGAGCGAGACCCAGTACTTC. Translated, it gives CASSQGQGSETQYF.

This clonotype was counted at least ten times. The chain joins TRBV27 to TRBJ1-1; TRBD1 aligns across 8 bases. The CDR3 is 15 amino acids. V lost 5 bases, J lost 1 base, and 6 bases stayed unmatched. Germline-derived CDR1 and CDR2 are MNHEY and SMNVEV (reference sequence). This CDR3 is CASSQLQGGNTEAFF. CDR3 in DNA: TGTGCCAGCAGTCAACTACAGGGGGGGAACACTGAAGCTTTCTTT.

This clonotype has a handful of counts. The rearrangement joins TRBV20-1 to TRBJ1-5; D gene unclear. Looked up from germline, CDR1 is DFQATT and CDR2 is SNEGSKA (reference sequence). CDR3 size: 13 residues. V lost 1 base and J lost 6, with 10 bases in between. The DNA for the CDR3 is TGCAGTGCTAGAGGTAGGGTAGGTCAGCCCCAGCATTTT. This codes for CSARGRVGQPQHF.